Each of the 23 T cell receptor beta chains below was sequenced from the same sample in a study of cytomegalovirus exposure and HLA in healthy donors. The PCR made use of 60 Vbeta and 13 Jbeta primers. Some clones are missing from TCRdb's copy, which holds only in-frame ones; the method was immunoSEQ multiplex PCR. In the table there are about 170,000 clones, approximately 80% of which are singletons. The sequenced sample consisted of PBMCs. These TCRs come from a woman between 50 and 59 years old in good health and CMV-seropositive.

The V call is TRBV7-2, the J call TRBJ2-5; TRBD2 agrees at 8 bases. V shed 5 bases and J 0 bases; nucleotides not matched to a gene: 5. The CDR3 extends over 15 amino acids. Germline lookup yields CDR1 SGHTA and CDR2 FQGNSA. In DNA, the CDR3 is TGTGCCAGCAGCCCGGCGGGGGGACACCAAGAGACCCAGTACTTC. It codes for CASSPAGGHQETQYF.

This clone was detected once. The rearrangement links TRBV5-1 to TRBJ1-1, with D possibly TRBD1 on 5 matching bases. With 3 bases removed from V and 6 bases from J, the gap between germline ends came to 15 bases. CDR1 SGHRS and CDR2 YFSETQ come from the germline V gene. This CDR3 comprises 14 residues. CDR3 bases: TGCGCCAGCAGCTCCGGGCGGGGGGATGCTGAAGCTTTCTTT. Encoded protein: CASSSGRGDAEAFF.

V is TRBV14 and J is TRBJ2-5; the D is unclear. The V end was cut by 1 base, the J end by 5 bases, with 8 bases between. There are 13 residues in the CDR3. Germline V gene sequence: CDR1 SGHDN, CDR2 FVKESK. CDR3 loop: CASSQALSETQYF. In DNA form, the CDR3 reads TGTGCCAGCAGCCAAGCCTTATCCGAGACCCAGTACTTC.

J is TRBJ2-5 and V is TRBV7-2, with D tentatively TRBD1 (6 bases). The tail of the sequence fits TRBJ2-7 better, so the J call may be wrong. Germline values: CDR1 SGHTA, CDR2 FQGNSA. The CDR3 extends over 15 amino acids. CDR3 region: CASSLAQGSFYEQYF. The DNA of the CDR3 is TGTGCCAGCAGCTTAGCGCAGGGGTCCTTCTACGAGCAGTACTTC.

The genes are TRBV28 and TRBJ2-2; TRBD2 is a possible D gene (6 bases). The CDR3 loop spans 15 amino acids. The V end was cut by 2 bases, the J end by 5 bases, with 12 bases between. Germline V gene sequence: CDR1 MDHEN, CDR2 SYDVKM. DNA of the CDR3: TGTGCCAGCAGTTTAGGAGGGAGTGTGACCGGGGAGCTGTTTTTT. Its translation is CASSLGGSVTGELFF.

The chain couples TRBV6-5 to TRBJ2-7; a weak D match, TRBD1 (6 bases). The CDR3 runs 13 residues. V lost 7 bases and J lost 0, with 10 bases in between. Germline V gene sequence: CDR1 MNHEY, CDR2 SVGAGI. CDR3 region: CASNGQSSYEQYF. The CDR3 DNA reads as TGTGCCAGCAACGGACAGAGCTCCTACGAGCAGTACTTC.

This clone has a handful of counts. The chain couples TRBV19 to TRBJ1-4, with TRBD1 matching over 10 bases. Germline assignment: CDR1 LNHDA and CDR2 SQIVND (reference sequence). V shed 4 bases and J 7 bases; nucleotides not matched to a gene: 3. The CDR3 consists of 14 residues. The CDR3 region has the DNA TGTGCCAGTAGTACGGGACAGGGGTCTGAAAAACTGTTTTTT. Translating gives CASSTGQGSEKLFF.

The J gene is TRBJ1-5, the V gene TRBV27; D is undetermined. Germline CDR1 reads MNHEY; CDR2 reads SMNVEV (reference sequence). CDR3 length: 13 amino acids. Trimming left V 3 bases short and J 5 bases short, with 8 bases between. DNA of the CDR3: TGTGCCAGCAGTTTGAGGGTGGATCAGCCCCAGCATTTT. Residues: CASSLRVDQPQHF.

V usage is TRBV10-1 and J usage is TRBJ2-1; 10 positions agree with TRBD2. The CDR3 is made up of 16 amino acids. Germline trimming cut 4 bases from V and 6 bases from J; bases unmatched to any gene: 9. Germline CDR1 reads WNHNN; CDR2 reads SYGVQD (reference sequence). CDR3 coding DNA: TGCGCCAGCAGTGGCAAGACTAGCGGGCCCGGCAATGAGCAGTTCTTC. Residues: CASSGKTSGPGNEQFF.

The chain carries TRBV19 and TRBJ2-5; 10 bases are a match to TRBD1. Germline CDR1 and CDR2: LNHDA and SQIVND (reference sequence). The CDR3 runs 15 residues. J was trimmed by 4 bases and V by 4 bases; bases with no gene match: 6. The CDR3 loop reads CASSTGQGFRETQYF. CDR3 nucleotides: TGTGCCAGTAGTACGGGACAGGGGTTTCGAGAGACCCAGTACTTC.

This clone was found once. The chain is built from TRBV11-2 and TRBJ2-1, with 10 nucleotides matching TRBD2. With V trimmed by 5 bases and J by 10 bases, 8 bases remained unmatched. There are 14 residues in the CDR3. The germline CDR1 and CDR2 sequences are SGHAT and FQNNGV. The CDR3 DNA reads TGTGCCAGCAGCACCGGGACTAGCGAACAAGAGCAGTTCTTC. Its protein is CASSTGTSEQEQFF.

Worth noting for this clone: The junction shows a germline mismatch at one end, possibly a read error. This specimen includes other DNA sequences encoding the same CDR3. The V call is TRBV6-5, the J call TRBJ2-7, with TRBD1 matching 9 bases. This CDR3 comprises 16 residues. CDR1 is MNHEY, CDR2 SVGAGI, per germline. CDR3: CASSYSGQGYVREQYF. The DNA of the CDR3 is TGTGCTAGCAGTTATTCGGGACAGGGTTATGTGAGAGAGCAGTACTTC.

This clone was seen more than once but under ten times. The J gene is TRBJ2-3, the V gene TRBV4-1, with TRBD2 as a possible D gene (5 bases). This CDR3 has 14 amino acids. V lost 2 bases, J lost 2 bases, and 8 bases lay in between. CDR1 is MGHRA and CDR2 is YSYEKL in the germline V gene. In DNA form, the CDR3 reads TGCGCCAGCAGCCAAAGCGGAAACACAGATACGCAGTATTTT. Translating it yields CASSQSGNTDTQYF.

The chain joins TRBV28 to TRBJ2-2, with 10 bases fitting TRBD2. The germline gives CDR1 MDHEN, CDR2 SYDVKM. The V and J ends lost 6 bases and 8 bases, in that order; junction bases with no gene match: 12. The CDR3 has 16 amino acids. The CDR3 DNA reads TGTGCCAGCAGCGTTTATAGCGGGGGGCAAACAGGGGAGCTGTTTTTT. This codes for CASSVYSGGQTGELFF.

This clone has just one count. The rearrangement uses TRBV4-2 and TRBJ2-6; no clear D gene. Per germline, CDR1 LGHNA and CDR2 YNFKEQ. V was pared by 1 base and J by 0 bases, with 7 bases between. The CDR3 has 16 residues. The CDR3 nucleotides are TGTGCCAGCAGCCAAGGCCGCAGCTCTGGGGCCAACGTCCTGACTTTC. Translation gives CASSQGRSSGANVLTF.

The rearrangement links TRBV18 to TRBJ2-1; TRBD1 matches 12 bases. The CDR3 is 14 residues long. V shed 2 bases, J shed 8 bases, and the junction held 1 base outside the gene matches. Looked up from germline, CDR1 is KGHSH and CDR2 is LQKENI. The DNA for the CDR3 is TGTGCCAGCTCACCAGGGACAGGGGGCGATGAGCAGTTCTTC. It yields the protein CASSPGTGGDEQFF.

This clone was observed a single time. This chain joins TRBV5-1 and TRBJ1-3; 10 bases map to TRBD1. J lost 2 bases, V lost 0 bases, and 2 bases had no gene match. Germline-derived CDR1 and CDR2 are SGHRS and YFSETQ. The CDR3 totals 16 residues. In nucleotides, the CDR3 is TGCGCCAGCAGCTTGGGGGACAGGGGAGCTGGAAACACCATATATTTT. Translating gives CASSLGDRGAGNTIYF. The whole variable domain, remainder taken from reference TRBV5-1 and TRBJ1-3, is KAGVTQTPRYLIKTRGQQVTLSCSPISGHRSVSWYQQTPGQGLQFLFEYFSETQRNKGNFPGRFSGRQFSNSRSEMNVSTLELGDSALYLCASSLGDRGAGNTIYFGEGSWLTVV.

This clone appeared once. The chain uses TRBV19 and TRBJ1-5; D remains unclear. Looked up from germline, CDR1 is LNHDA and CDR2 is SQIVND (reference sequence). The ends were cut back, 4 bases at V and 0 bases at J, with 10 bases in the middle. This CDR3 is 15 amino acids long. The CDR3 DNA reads TGTGCCAGTAGTAACGGGTTCTATAGCAATCAGCCCCAGCATTTT. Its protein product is CASSNGFYSNQPQHF.

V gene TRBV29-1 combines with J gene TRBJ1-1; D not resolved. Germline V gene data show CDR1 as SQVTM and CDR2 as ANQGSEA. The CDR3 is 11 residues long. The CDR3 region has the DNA TGCAGTGCCTTGAGTGGCACTGAAGCTTTCTTT. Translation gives CSALSGTEAFF. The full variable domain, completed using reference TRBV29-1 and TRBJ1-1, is SAVISQKPSRDICQRGTSLTIQCQVDSQVTMMFWYRQQPGQSLTLIATANQGSEATYESGFVIDKFPISRPNLTFSTLTVSNMSPEDSSIYLCSALSGTEAFFGQGTRLTVV.

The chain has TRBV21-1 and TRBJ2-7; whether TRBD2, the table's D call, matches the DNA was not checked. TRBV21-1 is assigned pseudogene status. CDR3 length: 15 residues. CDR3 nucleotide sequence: TGTGCCAGCAGCAAAGAGGAGGTCTTATCCTACGAGCAGTACTTC. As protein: CASSKEEVLSYEQYF.

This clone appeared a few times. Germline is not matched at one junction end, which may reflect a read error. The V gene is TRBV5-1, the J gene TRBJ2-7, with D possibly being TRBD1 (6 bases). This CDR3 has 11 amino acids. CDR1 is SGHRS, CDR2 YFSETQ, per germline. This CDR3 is CASRGAYEQYF. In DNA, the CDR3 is TGCGCCAGCAGGGGGGCCTATGAGCAGTACTTC.

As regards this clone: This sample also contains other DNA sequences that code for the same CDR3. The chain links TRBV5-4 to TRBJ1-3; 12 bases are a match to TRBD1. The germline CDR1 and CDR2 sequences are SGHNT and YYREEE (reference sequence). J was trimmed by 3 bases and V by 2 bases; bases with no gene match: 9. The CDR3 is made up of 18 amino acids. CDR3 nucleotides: TGTGCCAGCAGCTTAGGAGGGACAGGGGGCATCGGTGGAAACACCATATATTTT. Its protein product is CASSLGGTGGIGGNTIYF.

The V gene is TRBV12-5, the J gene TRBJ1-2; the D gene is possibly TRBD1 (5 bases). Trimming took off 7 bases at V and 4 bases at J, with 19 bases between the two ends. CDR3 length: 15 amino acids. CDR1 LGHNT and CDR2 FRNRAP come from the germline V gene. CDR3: CASALIPGESYGYTF. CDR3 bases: TGTGCTAGTGCCTTGATCCCGGGGGAAAGCTATGGCTACACCTTC.